Below, 29 T cell receptor beta chains from the same sample are listed, as sequenced in a study of blood T cells in healthy people across ages. Using a J-beta primer mix together with a sample-barcoded 5' primer, a second PCR was run for roughly 7 to 11 cycles. TCRdb ran MiXCR on the 5' RACE reads and lists one entry per CDR3 protein. The table shows 1.5 million to 2 million distinct CDR3 sequences, with 28% occurring only once. The source material was blood. All receptors derive from a woman in her twenties or thirties in good health.

As DNA, the CDR3 is TGCGCCAGCAGCTTGGAGGGGGCTAGGGGGGCTTTCTTT. Translation gives CASSLEGARGAFF. The J gene is TRBJ1-1, the V gene TRBV5-1; TRBD1 matches at 7 bases. The CDR3 totals 13 residues. V lost 0 bases and J lost 11; bases outside the gene matches: 7. Germline CDR1 and CDR2: SGHRS and YFSETQ. Combining the CDR3 with reference TRBV5-1 and TRBJ1-1 gives the whole variable domain KAGVTQTPRYLIKTRGQQVTLSCSPISGHRSVSWYQQTPGQGLQFLFEYFSETQRNKGNFPGRFSGRQFSNSRSEMNVSTLELGDSALYLCASSLEGARGAFFGQGTRLTVV.

The table lists this clonotype with many counts. The chain employs TRBV4-1 and TRBJ2-7, with no clear D. There are 13 residues in the CDR3. Germline loops: CDR1 MGHRA, CDR2 YSYEKL. Between the trimmed V and J ends, which lost 2 bases and 3 bases, there was a span of 8 bases. The CDR3 protein is CASSQTPYYEQYF. CDR3 nucleotide sequence: TGCGCCAGCAGCCAAACCCCTTACTACGAGCAGTACTTC.

The sample holds a few counts of this clonotype. This rearrangement joins TRBV5-1 to TRBJ2-7, with a weak D call TRBD1 (6 bases). V was clipped by 3 bases and J by 3 bases, with 22 bases between them. The CDR3 is 17 amino acids. Germline CDR1 SGHRS, CDR2 YFSETQ. DNA of the CDR3: TGCGCCAGCAGCTCCCGCCCCATTGAATCGGACAGCTACGAGCAGTACTTC. It yields the protein CASSSRPIESDSYEQYF.

This clonotype was observed at least ten times. The rearrangement uses TRBV5-1 and TRBJ2-7; D tentatively fits TRBD1 or TRBD2 (6 bases each). Germline values: CDR1 SGHRS, CDR2 YFSETQ. Trimming took 4 bases from V and 1 from J, leaving 15 bases between them. The length of the CDR3 is 15 residues. CDR3 region: CASSPGAGESYEQYF. The CDR3 DNA is TGCGCCAGCAGCCCGGGGGCAGGTGAATCCTACGAGCAGTACTTC.

There are many counts of this clonotype. The chain carries TRBV6-2 or TRBV6-3 and TRBJ2-7; TRBD1 agrees at 10 bases. This CDR3 contains 14 residues. J lost 7 bases, V lost 0 bases, and 3 bases had no gene match. The germline V gene has CDR1 MNHEY and CDR2 SVGEGT. The CDR3: CASSYSGQGTEQYF. DNA for the CDR3: TGTGCCAGCAGTTACTCGGGACAGGGGACTGAGCAGTACTTC.

This clonotype was found many times. This sequence joins TRBV7-8 and TRBJ1-1, with TRBD1 as a possible D gene (5 bases). The CDR3 sequence is 15 residues long. The V end was cut by 4 bases, the J end by 5 bases, with 17 bases between. Looked up from germline, CDR1 is SGHVS and CDR2 is FQNEAQ. CDR3 loop: CASSSTLVGGTEAFF. For the CDR3, the DNA is TGTGCCAGCAGCTCAACCCTCGTGGGGGGAACTGAAGCTTTCTTT. The full variable domain, completed using reference TRBV7-8 and TRBJ1-1, is GAGVSQSPRYKVAKRGQDVALRCDPISGHVSLFWYQQALGQGPEFLTYFQNEAQLDKSGLPSDRFFAERPEGSVSTLKIQRTQQEDSAVYLCASSSTLVGGTEAFFGQGTRLTVV.

Only a few counts were recorded for this clonotype. The J gene is TRBJ1-2, the V gene TRBV9; a weak D match, TRBD1 (5 bases). The V and J ends lost 2 bases and 4 bases respectively, with 9 bases between them. This CDR3 is 13 amino acids long. CDR1 and CDR2 from the germline V gene are SGDLS and YYNGEE. The CDR3 loop is CASSVEGTYGYTF. The CDR3 bases are TGTGCCAGCAGCGTGGAGGGGACCTATGGCTACACCTTC. Full variable domain (missing parts from reference TRBV9 and TRBJ1-2): DSGVTQTPKHLITATGQRVTLRCSPRSGDLSVYWYQQSLDQGLQFLIQYYNGEERAKGNILERFSAQQFPDLHSELNLSSLELGDSALYFCASSVEGTYGYTFGSGTRLTVV.

The chain joins TRBV9 to TRBJ2-7, with a weak D call TRBD1 (5 bases). This CDR3 has 17 amino acids. From germline, CDR1 is SGDLS and CDR2 YYNGEE. The V and J ends lost 0 bases and 1 base respectively, with 17 bases between them. The CDR3 spells CASSVERPKGFSYEQYF. CDR3 sequence (DNA): TGTGCCAGCAGCGTAGAGCGCCCTAAGGGGTTTTCCTACGAGCAGTACTTC.

The chain couples TRBV20-1 to TRBJ2-1; 7 bases line up with TRBD1. The V segment lost 0 bases and the J segment 7 bases; nucleotides outside the gene matches: 9. The CDR3 has 15 residues. CDR1 DFQATT and CDR2 SNEGSKA come from the germline V gene (reference sequence). For the CDR3, the DNA is TGCAGTGCTAGAGATCCCGGGACAGCCAAAAATGAGCAGTTCTTC. This translates into CSARDPGTAKNEQFF.

This clonotype has just a few counts. The chain joins TRBV18 to TRBJ2-7; either TRBD1 or TRBD2 may fit D (5 bases each). The CDR3 consists of 13 residues. Trimming left V 3 bases short and J 3 bases short, with 9 bases between. CDR1 and CDR2 from the germline V gene are KGHSH and LQKENI. CDR3 DNA sequence: TGTGCCAGCTCACCCTGGGACGGCTACGAGCAGTACTTC. Translation gives CASSPWDGYEQYF.

The sample holds a few counts of this clonotype. The chain joins TRBV4-1 to TRBJ1-6; no reliable D call. V was clipped by 4 bases and J by 5 bases, with 21 bases between them. This CDR3 comprises 18 residues. Germline V gene data show CDR1 as MGHRA and CDR2 as YSYEKL. DNA of the CDR3: TGCGCCAGCAGCCTTGTGCCAGTCGGAGGTAGAAATAATTCACCCCTCCACTTT. Its translation: CASSLVPVGGRNNSPLHF.

The chain couples TRBV4-1 to TRBJ1-2, with D uncertain. V shed 4 bases and J shed 4 bases, with 16 bases lying between them. This CDR3 has 15 amino acids. CDR1 is MGHRA, CDR2 YSYEKL, per germline. CDR3 nucleotides: TGCGCCAGCAGCCGGGAGGGCAGCTCGGGCTATGGCTACACCTTC. Translated: CASSREGSSGYGYTF.

The genes are TRBV12-3 or TRBV12-4 and TRBJ2-7; D uncertain. There are 15 residues in the CDR3. The germline V and J ends were trimmed by 3 bases and 2 bases, with 14 bases remaining between them. In DNA form, the CDR3 reads TGTGCCAGCAGTTTCATACGGGCCCCTGCCTACGAGCAGTACTTC. As protein: CASSFIRAPAYEQYF.

This clonotype was seen a handful of times. The rearrangement links TRBV5-1 to TRBJ2-7, with no clear D. The V end was cut by 0 bases, the J end by 3 bases, with 10 bases between. Germline CDR1 reads SGHRS; CDR2 reads YFSETQ. This CDR3 has 14 residues. CDR3 bases: TGCGCCAGCAGCTTGGACCGACGAAACTACGAGCAGTACTTC. Its translation is CASSLDRRNYEQYF.

This clonotype has just a few counts. V gene TRBV12-3 or TRBV12-4 combines with J gene TRBJ1-1; D unclear. The ends were cut back, 3 bases at V and 7 bases at J, with 18 bases in the middle. There are 15 residues in the CDR3. CDR3 DNA: TGTGCCAGCAGTTTTGTCCTATTGCGTTACAATGAAGCTTTCTTT. The encoded protein is CASSFVLLRYNEAFF.

V gene TRBV30 combines with J gene TRBJ2-1; the match to TRBD2 covers 7 bases. The CDR3 loop spans 13 amino acids. Germline CDR1 is GTSNPN and CDR2 is SVGIG (reference sequence). The V segment lost 7 bases and the J segment 2 bases; nucleotides outside the gene matches: 5. CDR3 in DNA: TGTGCCTCTGGGACTACGGCCTACAATGAGCAGTTCTTC. This sequence encodes CASGTTAYNEQFF.

This clonotype was seen repeatedly, ten times or more. The CDR3: CATSETSGNLASGDEQFF. CDR3 DNA: TGTGCCACCAGTGAGACTAGCGGGAATCTGGCGTCAGGGGATGAGCAGTTCTTC. The V call is TRBV24-1, the J call TRBJ2-1; 11 bases are a match to TRBD2. Germline CDR1 is KGHDR and CDR2 is SFDVKD. The CDR3 covers 18 residues. J lost 8 bases, V lost 4 bases, and 15 bases had no gene match.

This sequence joins TRBV5-1 and TRBJ2-3, with 9 positions matching TRBD1. The CDR3 covers 14 residues. Germline V gives CDR1 SGHRS, CDR2 YFSETQ. V lost 7 bases to trimming and J lost 4 bases; unmatched junction nucleotides: 7. The CDR3 bases are TGCGCCAGCGGAACACAGGGGGCGGCAGATACGCAGTATTTT. It is translated as CASGTQGAADTQYF.

The chain couples TRBV9 to TRBJ2-3; 14 positions match TRBD2. V lost 0 bases, J lost 5 bases, and 5 bases stayed unmatched. CDR1 is SGDLS, CDR2 YYNGEE, per germline. The CDR3 loop spans 17 amino acids. CDR3 in DNA: TGTGCCAGCAGCGTAGGACTAGCGGGGGGGCGAGAAGATACGCAGTATTTT. It translates to CASSVGLAGGREDTQYF.

This clonotype was recorded many times. The CDR3 reads CSVEDQRGSSYNEQFF. CDR3 sequence (DNA): TGCAGCGTTGAAGATCAGCGGGGTAGCTCCTACAATGAGCAGTTCTTC. The genes are TRBV29-1 and TRBJ2-1; 7 bases fit TRBD2. Germline values: CDR1 SQVTM, CDR2 ANQGSEA. Trimming at V came to 0 bases and at J to 0 bases, leaving 5 bases not matched to a gene. There are 16 residues in the CDR3.

This clonotype was detected a few times. The chain recombines TRBV3-1 with TRBJ2-5, with a tentative D call TRBD2 (6 bases). The V end lost 4 bases, the J end lost 7 bases, and 22 bases lay between the germline ends. Germline V gives CDR1 LGHDT, CDR2 YNNKEL (reference sequence). The CDR3 contains 16 residues. The CDR3 region has the DNA TGTGCCAGCAGCCCAGATTCCGGGCCCTCCGGGGGGACCCAGTACTTC. Amino acid sequence: CASSPDSGPSGGTQYF.

This sequence joins TRBV18 and TRBJ2-7; D perhaps matches TRBD1 (6 bases). V lost 0 bases and J 0 bases, leaving 9 bases between the germline ends. Germline V gene data show CDR1 as KGHSH and CDR2 as LQKENI. This CDR3 has 15 amino acids. CDR3 nucleotide sequence: TGTGCCAGCTCACCACCCCCGACAGGCTCCTACGAGCAGTACTTC. Amino acids: CASSPPPTGSYEQYF.

A single count supports this clonotype. The rearrangement uses TRBV10-3 and TRBJ2-1; 14 bases are shared with TRBD2. V lost 6 bases to trimming and J lost 6 bases; unmatched junction nucleotides: 10. Germline CDR1 reads ENHRY; CDR2 reads SYGVKD. The CDR3 is 17 residues long. The chain's CDR3 is CAIRVRLAGGPRNEQFF. The CDR3 region has the DNA TGTGCCATCAGGGTCAGACTAGCGGGGGGGCCTCGCAATGAGCAGTTCTTC.

This sequence joins TRBV19 and TRBJ2-7, with a possible D match to TRBD1 (6 bases). Germline-derived CDR1 and CDR2 are LNHDA and SQIVND (reference sequence). The ends were cut back, 7 bases at V and 3 bases at J, with 19 bases in the middle. CDR3 length equals 15 residues. CDR3 sequence reads: CASKQGQSGNYEQYF. CDR3 sequence (DNA): TGTGCCAGTAAACAGGGTCAGTCGGGGAACTACGAGCAGTACTTC.

The sample holds a few counts of this clonotype. This sequence joins TRBV4-3 and TRBJ2-1; 9 nucleotides align to TRBD1. Germline loops: CDR1 LGHNA, CDR2 YSLEER. With 1 base clipped from V and 15 bases from J, the junction kept 7 bases outside the gene matches. The CDR3 has 13 amino acids. The CDR3 protein is CASSQANRDRAFF. The CDR3 nucleotides read TGCGCCAGCAGCCAAGCAAACCGGGACAGGGCGTTCTTC.

This clonotype came up a few times. The chain uses TRBV5-6 and TRBJ2-7, with D tentatively TRBD1 (5 bases). The length of the CDR3 is 15 residues. V was shortened by 4 bases and J by 1 base, with 15 bases between the two germline ends. Germline values: CDR1 SGHDT, CDR2 YYEEEE. Here the CDR3 reads CASSGDTGNSYEQYF. CDR3 nucleotide sequence: TGTGCCAGCAGCGGCGACACAGGAAATTCCTACGAGCAGTACTTC. Using reference TRBV5-6 and TRBJ2-7 for the parts outside the CDR3, the full variable domain is DAGVTQSPTHLIKTRGQQVTLRCSPKSGHDTVSWYQQALGQGPQFIFQYYEEEERQRGNFPDRFSGHQFPNYSSELNVNALLLGDSALYLCASSGDTGNSYEQYFGPGTRLTVT.

This rearrangement joins TRBV12-3 or TRBV12-4 to TRBJ1-6, with TRBD1 as a possible D gene (5 bases). There are 12 residues in the CDR3. Trimming removed 5 bases at V and 9 bases at J, with 8 bases between. CDR3 region: CASSQTGSPLHF. CDR3 DNA sequence: TGTGCCAGCAGTCAAACAGGTTCACCCCTCCACTTT.

This clonotype was detected ten times or more. The chain links TRBV7-9 to TRBJ2-4; tentatively, D is TRBD1 (6 bases). The length of the CDR3 is 16 residues. V lost 0 bases, J lost 2 bases, and 11 bases lay in between. Germline CDR1 SEHNR, CDR2 FQNEAQ (reference sequence). CDR3: CASSLAGGVTKNIQYF. The CDR3 DNA is TGTGCCAGCAGCTTAGCTGGGGGCGTAACCAAAAACATTCAGTACTTC.

This clonotype was observed a few times. The chain recombines TRBV6-1 with TRBJ2-5, with D maybe TRBD1 (6 bases). V lost 1 base to trimming and J lost 2 bases, with 14 bases between them. The CDR3 runs to 16 residues. Germline CDR1 reads MNHNS; CDR2 reads SASEGT. Here the CDR3 reads CASSEDPGELQETQYF. In nucleotides, the CDR3 is TGTGCCAGCAGTGAAGATCCAGGGGAGCTACAAGAGACCCAGTACTTC.